What follows are 26 T cell receptor beta chains derived from one specimen sequenced in a study of T cell changes during pregnancy in multiple sclerosis. Data came from immunoSEQ multiplex PCR; TCRdb stores just in-frame clones and leaves some out. The sample contains some 70,000 clones, 90% to 95% of which appear only once. The sequenced sample was CD4+ T cells from peripheral blood mononuclear cells, obtained in the third trimester of pregnancy. All receptors derive from a female donor in good health, enrolled as a control in a pregnancy study.

The chain joins TRBV6-1 to TRBJ1-2; a weak D match, TRBD1 (6 bases). This CDR3 is 13 amino acids long. The V gene's germline CDR1 is MNHNS and CDR2 SASEGT. V lost 5 bases to trimming and J lost 1 base, with 8 bases between them. CDR3 nucleotide sequence: TGTGCCAGCAGTCGAGGGGGTAACTATGGCTACACCTTC. It encodes CASSRGGNYGYTF.

This chain joins TRBV27 and TRBJ1-1, with 10 bases lining up with TRBD1. V lost 4 bases and J lost 12; bases outside the gene matches: 11. The germline CDR1 and CDR2 sequences are MNHEY and SMNVEV (reference sequence). The CDR3 runs to 14 residues. CDR3 loop: CASSSTPGQGLPFF. CDR3 in DNA: TGTGCCAGCAGTTCTACGCCGGGACAGGGGTTGCCTTTCTTT.

The chain combines TRBV5-1 with TRBJ2-3, with 14 bases identical to TRBD2. The trim removed 2 bases at V and 14 bases at J, leaving 10 bases unmatched. CDR1 and CDR2 from the germline V gene are SGHRS and YFSETQ. The CDR3 totals 15 residues. Written as DNA, the CDR3 is TGCGCCAGCAGCTTACGACTAGCGGGGGGGCAGAATCTGTATTTT. Amino acid sequence: CASSLRLAGGQNLYF.

CDR3 DNA: TGTGCCAGCAGCTTCTCCCAGGGTTCGTTGGGCTACACCTTC. Its protein product is CASSFSQGSLGYTF. The chain links TRBV7-9 to TRBJ1-2, with D possibly TRBD1 on 5 matching bases. CDR1 and CDR2 (germline): SEHNR, FQNEAQ (reference sequence). The ends were cut back, 3 bases at V and 8 bases at J, with 16 bases in the middle. The CDR3 loop spans 14 amino acids.

The chain joins TRBV27 to TRBJ1-2; perhaps TRBD1 as D (6 bases). CDR1 is MNHEY and CDR2 is SMNVEV in the germline V gene (reference sequence). The germline V and J ends were trimmed by 4 bases and 1 base, with 16 bases remaining between them. The length of the CDR3 is 16 residues. The DNA of the CDR3 is TGTGCCAGCAGTTCAGGGACACTCGCCTTTAACTATGGCTACACCTTC. It is translated as CASSSGTLAFNYGYTF.

The chain uses TRBV7-6 and TRBJ2-1, with 12 bases lining up with TRBD2. V lost 2 bases to trimming and J lost 9 bases; unmatched junction nucleotides: 11. Germline V gene data show CDR1 as SGHVS and CDR2 as FNYEAQ. This CDR3 region has 17 residues. CDR3 in amino acids: CASSLHQTSGGSGEQFF. The CDR3 DNA reads TGTGCCAGCAGCTTACATCAAACTAGCGGGGGGTCCGGTGAGCAGTTCTTC.

This chain connects TRBV7-3 to TRBJ2-7; D is possibly TRBD1 (6 bases). The V end lost 2 bases, the J end lost 2 bases, and 19 bases lay between the germline ends. This CDR3 spans 17 amino acids. The germline CDR1 and CDR2 sequences are SGHTA and FQGTGA. Here the CDR3 reads CASSLQGLPPNTYEQYF. For the CDR3, the DNA is TGTGCCAGCAGCTTACAGGGGCTTCCTCCTAATACCTACGAGCAGTACTTC.

This chain uses TRBV5-6 with TRBJ1-4; D perhaps matches TRBD1 (5 bases). The CDR3 is made up of 17 amino acids. V was pared by 1 base and J by 8 bases, with 21 bases between. Germline values: CDR1 SGHDT, CDR2 YYEEEE. The CDR3 loop is CASSLRAGILREEKLFF. The CDR3, as DNA: TGTGCCAGCAGCTTGAGGGCAGGGATCCTGCGGGAGGAAAAACTGTTTTTT.

The J gene is TRBJ1-1, the V gene TRBV9, with 9 bases aligning to TRBD1. The CDR3 is 18 residues long. After removal of 0 bases from V and 0 bases from J, the junction contained 9 bases not matched to a gene. The germline CDR1 and CDR2 sequences are SGDLS and YYNGEE. The CDR3, as DNA: TGTGCCAGCAGCGTAGGGACAGGGGCAAAGGGCGTGAACACTGAAGCTTTCTTT. Protein sequence: CASSVGTGAKGVNTEAFF.

J is TRBJ1-4 and V is TRBV5-6; possible D gene TRBD1, 6 bases. Germline assignment: CDR1 SGHDT and CDR2 YYEEEE. Trimming left V 0 bases short and J 8 bases short, with 14 bases between. CDR3 length: 15 residues. The CDR3 sequence is CASSLERGNEEKLFF. The CDR3 nucleotides are TGTGCCAGCAGCTTGGAAAGGGGGAATGAGGAAAAACTGTTTTTT.

J is TRBJ2-7 and V is TRBV7-2; D gene ambiguous. Germline V gives CDR1 SGHTA, CDR2 FQGNSA. The CDR3 has 12 residues. Trimming removed 2 bases at V and 4 bases at J, with 6 bases between. CDR3 DNA sequence: TGTGCCAGCAGCTTAAGAGCTTACGAGCAGTACTTC. This sequence encodes CASSLRAYEQYF.

The chain couples TRBV5-5 to TRBJ1-2; perhaps TRBD1 as D (5 bases). The ends were cut back, 7 bases at V and 2 bases at J, with 12 bases in the middle. CDR1 and CDR2 (germline): SGHKS, YYEKEE (reference sequence). The CDR3 has 13 amino acids. The CDR3 here is CASQPDRNYGYTF. In DNA form, the CDR3 reads TGTGCCAGCCAACCCGACAGAAACTATGGCTACACCTTC.

This clone was seen a single time. This rearrangement joins TRBV7-3 to TRBJ2-7; TRBD2 aligns across 7 bases. The length of the CDR3 is 13 residues. CDR1 and CDR2 (germline): SGHTA, FQGTGA. The junction had 3 bases not matched to a gene; V was cut back by 0 bases and J by 7 bases. The DNA for the CDR3 is TGTGCCAGCAGCTTAACGGGGGGGAGGGAGCAGTACTTC. Amino acid sequence: CASSLTGGREQYF.

This clone was seen just once. The V and J genes are TRBV27 and TRBJ2-5; 7 positions match TRBD2. Germline V CDR1 and CDR2: MNHEY, SMNVEV (reference sequence). The CDR3 is 15 residues long. J was trimmed by 8 bases and V by 2 bases; bases with no gene match: 11. The CDR3 protein is CASSLLLTSPKTQYF. CDR3 in DNA: TGTGCCAGCAGTTTACTGTTGACTAGCCCCAAAACCCAGTACTTC.

This chain connects TRBV19 to TRBJ2-1, with TRBD2 as a possible D gene (6 bases). V lost 3 bases and J 7 bases, leaving 10 bases between the germline ends. CDR1 and CDR2 from the germline V gene are LNHDA and SQIVND (reference sequence). This CDR3 comprises 13 residues. CDR3 bases: TGTGCCAGTAGTATTACTGGGAGGAATGAGCAGTTCTTC. As protein: CASSITGRNEQFF. The variable domain in full, completed from reference TRBV19 and TRBJ2-1, reads DGGITQSPKYLFRKEGQNVTLSCEQNLNHDAMYWYRQDPGQGLRLIYYSQIVNDFQKGDIAEGYSVSREKKESFPLTVTSAQKNPTAFYLCASSITGRNEQFFGPGTRLTVL.

The V and J genes are TRBV7-2 and TRBJ1-5; D might be TRBD1 (5 bases). V shed 3 bases and J shed 5 bases, with 11 bases lying between them. The CDR3 extends over 14 amino acids. CDR1 SGHTA and CDR2 FQGNSA come from the germline V gene. Here the CDR3 reads CASSFRDFDQPQHF. CDR3 DNA: TGTGCCAGCAGCTTTAGGGACTTCGATCAGCCCCAGCATTTT.

The chain recombines TRBV6-5 with TRBJ1-6; possibly TRBD1 for D (6 bases). V dropped 5 bases and J dropped 4 bases, with 9 bases sitting between them. Germline CDR1 reads MNHEY; CDR2 reads SVGAGI. The CDR3 has 14 amino acids. CDR3 bases: TGTGCCAGCAGTATAGGACAGTATAATTCACCCCTCCACTTT. It translates to CASSIGQYNSPLHF.

The chain has TRBV2 and TRBJ2-1; the match to TRBD2 covers 8 bases. The CDR3 is made up of 11 amino acids. Germline V lookup: CDR1 SNHLY, CDR2 FYNNEI. The junction had 2 bases not matched to a gene; V was cut back by 6 bases and J by 10 bases. CDR3 sequence (DNA): TGTGCCAGCAGCTTAGCGGGGGAGCAGTTCTTC. It encodes CASSLAGEQFF.

The chain uses TRBV12-1 and TRBJ1-1; the D call of TRBD1 is as the table states it, not checked on the DNA. TRBV12-1 represents a pseudogene. The CDR3 totals 17 residues. CDR3 coding DNA: TGTGCCAGCAGCTTTGTTAGTATAGGGACACGGAACACTGAAGCTTTCTTT. Amino acids: CASSFVSIGTRNTEAFF.

The chain couples TRBV4-3 to TRBJ1-2, with D unclear. Germline CDR1 LGHNA, CDR2 YSLEER. The CDR3 spans 15 residues. Between the trimmed V and J ends, which lost 4 bases and 7 bases, there was a span of 19 bases. The CDR3: CASSPIPRGSGGYTF. The CDR3 DNA reads TGCGCCAGCAGCCCCATACCGCGGGGTTCGGGTGGCTACACCTTC.

V and J are TRBV30 and TRBJ1-1, with D unresolved. CDR1 and CDR2 from the germline V gene are GTSNPN and SVGIG (reference sequence). Trimming cost V 5 bases and J 5 bases, with 12 bases left between them. This CDR3 spans 12 amino acids. CDR3 sequence (DNA): TGTGCCTGGGGCAGGAGGCGGACTGAAGCTTTCTTT. It yields the protein CAWGRRRTEAFF.

The V gene is TRBV7-2, the J gene TRBJ2-1; 13 nucleotides agree with TRBD2. The J segment lost 10 bases and the V segment lost 4 bases, leaving 7 bases of the junction unmatched. This CDR3 is built from 15 residues. Germline lookup yields CDR1 SGHTA and CDR2 FQGNSA. In DNA, the CDR3 is TGTGCCAGCAGCTGGACTAGCGGGGGTCATGGGGAGCAGTTCTTC. This encodes CASSWTSGGHGEQFF.

The J gene is TRBJ1-2, the V gene TRBV7-2; maybe TRBD1 (6 bases). V lost 1 base and J 1 base, leaving 10 bases between the germline ends. In germline, CDR1 is SGHTA, CDR2 FQGNSA. The CDR3 runs to 15 residues. CDR3 nucleotides: TGTGCCAGCAGCTTAGAACAGGGTATTAACTATGGCTACACCTTC. The encoded protein is CASSLEQGINYGYTF.

The rearrangement joins TRBV19 to TRBJ2-7; weak D call: TRBD2 (6 bases). The CDR3 is made up of 14 amino acids. Germline V gene sequence: CDR1 LNHDA, CDR2 SQIVND (reference sequence). The V and J ends lost 4 bases and 6 bases respectively, with 16 bases between them. The CDR3 nucleotides are TGTGCCAGTAGTACCCTGGGAGGAGGGGTCGAGCAGTACTTC. It translates to CASSTLGGGVEQYF.

This clone appeared a single time. The rearrangement joins TRBV6-5 to TRBJ2-7, with a weak D call TRBD1 (6 bases). CDR1 and CDR2 (germline): MNHEY, SVGAGI. The CDR3 is 15 residues long. Trimming took 3 bases from V and 4 from J, leaving 16 bases between them. The CDR3 sequence: CASSYPRQGTYEQYF. The CDR3 region has the DNA TGTGCCAGCAGTTATCCCCGGCAGGGGACGTACGAGCAGTACTTC.

This chain links TRBV30 with TRBJ1-1; D possibly corresponds to TRBD1 (6 bases). Trimming took off 0 bases at V and 5 bases at J, with 13 bases between the two ends. The CDR3 is 14 residues long. CDR1 is GTSNPN, CDR2 SVGIG, per germline (reference sequence). As DNA, the CDR3 is TGTGCCTGGAGTGTACGGCAGGGGTGGACTGAAGCTTTCTTT. The encoded protein is CAWSVRQGWTEAFF.